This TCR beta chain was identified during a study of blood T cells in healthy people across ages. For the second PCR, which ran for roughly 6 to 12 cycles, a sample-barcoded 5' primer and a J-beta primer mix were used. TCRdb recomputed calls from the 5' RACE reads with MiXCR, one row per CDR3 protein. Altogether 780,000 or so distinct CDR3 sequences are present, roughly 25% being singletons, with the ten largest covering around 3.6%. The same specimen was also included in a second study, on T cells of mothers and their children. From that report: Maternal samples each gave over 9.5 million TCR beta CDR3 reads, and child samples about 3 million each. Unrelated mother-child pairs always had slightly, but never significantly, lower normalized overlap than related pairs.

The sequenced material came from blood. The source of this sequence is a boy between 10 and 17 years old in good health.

The CDR3 sequence is CASSVWTGNYEQYF. The DNA of the CDR3 is TGTGCCAGCAGTGTGTGGACAGGCAACTACGAGCAGTACTTC. V gene TRBV25-1 combines with J gene TRBJ2-7, with 7 bases fitting TRBD1. V gave up 4 bases and J gave up 3 bases; unmatched junction bases: 6. Germline CDR1 and CDR2: MGHDK and SYGVNS. This CDR3 is built from 14 residues.